Listed here are 20 T cell receptor beta chains from one sample, sequenced in a study of T-cell memory formation after mild COVID-19. MiXCR was run by TCRdb on the 5' RACE reads, yielding one entry per CDR3 protein. The repertoire holds under 550,000 distinct CDR3 sequences, with about 20% as singletons. Input material: PBMCs or a T cell subset sorted from them (not recorded which). The receptors were gathered from a man aged 18 to 30 who had mild COVID-19 (a few samples of this study predate the infection). Cell type and time point are not known.

The chain uses TRBV5-6 and TRBJ1-5; maybe TRBD1 (5 bases). Trimming shortened V by 4 bases and J by 0 bases, and 11 bases separated the two germline ends. Germline CDR1 reads SGHDT; CDR2 reads YYEEEE. The CDR3 spans 15 residues. CDR3 sequence reads: CASSQTAYSNQPQHF. As DNA, the CDR3 is TGTGCCAGCAGCCAGACAGCTTATAGCAATCAGCCCCAGCATTTT.

This clonotype appeared a few times. This chain joins TRBV7-6 and TRBJ2-1; 11 positions agree with TRBD2. Losses at the gene ends were 2 bases for V and 5 bases for J; bases not matched to a gene: 2. The CDR3 loop spans 15 amino acids. The germline V gene has CDR1 SGHVS and CDR2 FNYEAQ. In DNA form, the CDR3 reads TGTGCCAGCAGCTTAATAGCGGGGGGGGACAATGAGCAGTTCTTC. Protein: CASSLIAGGDNEQFF. The full variable domain, rest sourced from reference TRBV7-6 and TRBJ2-1, is GAGVSQSPRYKVTKRGQDVALRCDPISGHVSLYWYRQALGQGPEFLTYFNYEAQQDKSGLPNDRFSAERPEGSISTLTIQRTEQRDSAMYRCASSLIAGGDNEQFFGPGTRLTVL.

This clonotype was seen more than once but under ten times. This chain connects TRBV7-9 to TRBJ2-2; TRBD1 aligns across 7 bases. V trimming: 4 bases; J trimming: 7 bases; junction bases outside the gene matches: 9. CDR3 length: 15 residues. CDR1 is SEHNR, CDR2 FQNEAQ, per germline (reference sequence). CDR3 residues: CASSYGQVNRGELFF. CDR3 bases: TGTGCCAGCAGCTACGGACAGGTTAACCGCGGGGAGCTGTTTTTT.

The chain is built from TRBV30 and TRBJ2-3, with 8 nucleotides matching TRBD2. The germline CDR1 and CDR2 sequences are GTSNPN and SVGIG (reference sequence). This CDR3 has 13 residues. V was pared by 6 bases and J by 2 bases, with 4 bases of the junction left unmatched. Written as DNA, the CDR3 is TGTGCCTGCTCGACTAGCGACACAGATACGCAGTATTTT. Protein: CACSTSDTDTQYF.

This clonotype showed up just a few times. This rearrangement joins TRBV21-1 to TRBJ2-3. TRBV21-1 is flagged as a pseudogene. The CDR3 has 17 amino acids. The CDR3 bases are TGTGCCAGCAGCAAAGGCCCGTCAGCGCGGAGCACAGATACGCAGTATTTT. Residues: CASSKGPSARSTDTQYF.

This clonotype was observed at least ten times. The chain couples TRBV7-9 to TRBJ2-7, with 8 bases identical to TRBD1. The CDR3 covers 17 residues. The V and J ends lost 1 base and 2 bases, in that order; junction bases with no gene match: 10. The V gene's germline CDR1 is SEHNR and CDR2 FQNEAQ (reference sequence). CDR3 nucleotides: TGTGCCAGCAGCTTAGTCCCTATTCGGACAGGGACCTACGAGCAGTACGTC. Translated: CASSLVPIRTGTYEQYV.

This clonotype was observed many times. The chain recombines TRBV10-3 with TRBJ2-7, with 9 bases aligning to TRBD2. Germline values: CDR1 ENHRY, CDR2 SYGVKD. V shed 8 bases, J shed 3 bases, and the junction held 8 bases outside the gene matches. This CDR3 is built from 14 residues. DNA of the CDR3: TGTGCCATCTCCGCGGGGGGGTTTTACTACGAGCAGTACTTC. It yields the protein CAISAGGFYYEQYF.

In its sample, this clonotype was seen a few times. This chain links TRBV3-1 with TRBJ2-3; D is uncertain. The germline V gene has CDR1 LGHDT and CDR2 YNNKEL (reference sequence). Trimming removed 2 bases at V and 6 bases at J, with 6 bases between. The CDR3 consists of 12 residues. CDR3 sequence (DNA): TGTGCCAGCAGCCAACCTACCGATACGCAGTATTTT. Its protein product is CASSQPTDTQYF.

CDR3 loop: CAIRGAKNIQYF. The CDR3 DNA sequence: TGTGCCATCAGAGGAGCCAAAAACATTCAGTACTTC. The rearrangement uses TRBV21-1 and TRBJ2-4. TRBV21-1 is shown as a pseudogene. The length of the CDR3 is 12 residues.

This chain joins TRBV10-3 and TRBJ2-5; possibly TRBD2 for D (6 bases). V was clipped by 6 bases and J by 2 bases, with 13 bases between them. The CDR3 sequence is 14 residues long. Germline values: CDR1 ENHRY, CDR2 SYGVKD. CDR3 region: CAIRRLASQETQYF. CDR3 nucleotides: TGTGCCATCAGACGTCTAGCGAGTCAAGAGACCCAGTACTTC.

At least ten counts were recorded for this clonotype. The chain has TRBV5-1 and TRBJ1-1; 10 nucleotides align to TRBD1. Losses at the gene ends were 4 bases for V and 0 bases for J; bases not matched to a gene: 3. CDR1 is SGHRS, CDR2 YFSETQ, per germline. The CDR3 consists of 15 residues. This CDR3 reads CASSNGQGVNTEAFF. CDR3 in DNA: TGCGCCAGCAGCAACGGACAGGGGGTGAACACTGAAGCTTTCTTT.

The CDR3 loop is CSAPPGSSLQQFF. DNA for the CDR3: TGCAGTGCCCCCCCGGGGAGCTCCCTTCAGCAGTTCTTC. This chain connects TRBV20-1 to TRBJ2-1, with D maybe TRBD2 (5 bases). The CDR3 covers 13 residues. Germline assignment: CDR1 DFQATT and CDR2 SNEGSKA (reference sequence). V was pared by 6 bases and J by 11 bases, with 20 bases between.

The genes are TRBV6-2 or TRBV6-3 and TRBJ1-2; no firm D call. Germline CDR1 MNHEY, CDR2 SVGEGT. The V and J ends lost 5 bases and 8 bases respectively, with 12 bases between them. CDR3 size: 12 residues. DNA of the CDR3: TGTGCCAGCAGTGACGGTGTTTGGGGCTACACCTTC. Protein sequence: CASSDGVWGYTF.

The rearrangement uses TRBV6-2 or TRBV6-3 and TRBJ2-1; 8 positions agree with TRBD2. Trimming cost V 6 bases and J 1 base; bases outside gene matches: 14. CDR3 length: 18 residues. Per germline, CDR1 MNHEY and CDR2 SVGEGT. The CDR3 region is CASSHDLTSGLSYNEQFF. In nucleotides, the CDR3 is TGTGCCAGCAGCCACGACCTTACTAGCGGCCTTTCCTACAATGAGCAGTTCTTC.

This clonotype was observed a single time. The genes are TRBV19 and TRBJ2-3; the D is unclear. CDR1 LNHDA and CDR2 SQIVND come from the germline V gene (reference sequence). V lost 3 bases and J 6 bases, leaving 13 bases between the germline ends. The CDR3 covers 14 residues. The CDR3 DNA follows: TGTGCCAGTAGTATCGTGCAGGCTCTTGATACGCAGTATTTT. Its translation is CASSIVQALDTQYF. Based on the CDR3 plus reference TRBV19 and TRBJ2-3, the full variable domain is DGGITQSPKYLFRKEGQNVTLSCEQNLNHDAMYWYRQDPGQGLRLIYYSQIVNDFQKGDIAEGYSVSREKKESFPLTVTSAQKNPTAFYLCASSIVQALDTQYFGPGTRLTVL.

The gene calls are TRBV4-1 and TRBJ2-3; D is uncertain. V gave up 0 bases and J gave up 6 bases, with 7 bases separating them. Looked up from germline, CDR1 is MGHRA and CDR2 is YSYEKL. The CDR3 runs 13 residues. In DNA form, the CDR3 reads TGCGCCAGCAGCCAAGATCTGGGGGATACGCAGTATTTT. Translation gives CASSQDLGDTQYF.

The CDR3 coding sequence is TGTGCCAGCAGCCTCAACCGGGACAGGGCCAACGAGCAGTACTTC. Its translation: CASSLNRDRANEQYF. This rearrangement joins TRBV27 to TRBJ2-7, with TRBD1 identical over 9 bases. The CDR3 spans 15 residues. CDR1 is MNHEY, CDR2 SMNVEV, per germline (reference sequence). Trimming removed 6 bases from V and 5 bases from J; junction bases left unmatched: 11.

This clonotype occurred many times. The chain combines TRBV11-2 with TRBJ2-5; 12 bases map to TRBD2. The V gene end was trimmed by 1 base and the J gene end by 2 bases; junction bases not matched to a gene: 5. The CDR3 contains 17 residues. Per germline, CDR1 SGHAT and CDR2 FQNNGV. As DNA, the CDR3 is TGTGCCAGCAGCTTAGGGATACTAGCGGGGGGTCAAGAGACCCAGTACTTC. It is translated as CASSLGILAGGQETQYF.

In DNA, the CDR3 is TGCAGTGCCGGACTAGCGGGGTCCAATGAGCAGTTCTTC. This translates into CSAGLAGSNEQFF. The rearrangement joins TRBV20-1 to TRBJ2-1; 12 bases fit TRBD2. The junction had 3 bases not matched to a gene; V was cut back by 6 bases and J by 6 bases. The CDR3 has 13 residues. The V gene's germline CDR1 is DFQATT and CDR2 SNEGSKA (reference sequence).

The gene calls are TRBV11-3 and TRBJ2-3; D gene uncertain. Germline V gives CDR1 SGHNT, CDR2 YENEEA. The CDR3 covers 13 residues. Trimming pared 5 bases from V and 3 bases from J, leaving 9 bases between. The CDR3 DNA reads TGTGCCAGCAGCGGCCGTCGGACAGATACGCAGTATTTT. Protein: CASSGRRTDTQYF.